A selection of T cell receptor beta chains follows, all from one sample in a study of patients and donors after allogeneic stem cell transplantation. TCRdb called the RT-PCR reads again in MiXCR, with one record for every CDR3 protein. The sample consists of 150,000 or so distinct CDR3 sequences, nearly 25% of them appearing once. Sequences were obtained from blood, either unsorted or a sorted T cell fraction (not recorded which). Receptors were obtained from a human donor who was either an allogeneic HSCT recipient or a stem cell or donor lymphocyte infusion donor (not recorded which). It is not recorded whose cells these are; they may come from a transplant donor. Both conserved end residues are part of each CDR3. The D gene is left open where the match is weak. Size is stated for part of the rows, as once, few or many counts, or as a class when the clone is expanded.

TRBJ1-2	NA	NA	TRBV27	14	CASSPIPLDYGYTF	TGTGCCAGCAGTCCTATCCCGTTGGACTATGGCTACACCTTC
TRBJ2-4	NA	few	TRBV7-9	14	CASSFRQNRDIQYF	TGTGCCAGCAGCTTTCGACAGAATAGGGACATTCAGTACTTC
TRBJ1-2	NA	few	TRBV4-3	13	CASSQVPRDGYTF	TGCGCCAGCAGCCAAGTCCCGCGGGATGGCTACACCTTC
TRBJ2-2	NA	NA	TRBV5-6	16	CASSLARRRAVGELFF	TGTGCCAGCAGCTTGGCAAGGAGGCGGGCTGTCGGGGAGCTGTTTTTT
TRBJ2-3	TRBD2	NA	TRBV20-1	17	CSARDEPGTRGTDTQYF	TGCAGTGCTAGAGATGAACCCGGGACTAGAGGGACAGATACGCAGTATTTT
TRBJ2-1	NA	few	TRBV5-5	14	CASSLPVEGNEQFF	TGTGCCAGCAGCTTGCCCGTAGAGGGCAATGAGCAGTTCTTC
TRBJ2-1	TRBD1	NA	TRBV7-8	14	CASSLATGINEQFF	TGTGCCAGCAGCTTAGCGACAGGGATCAATGAGCAGTTCTTC
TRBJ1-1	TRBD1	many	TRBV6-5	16	CASTYTPRQGSTEAFF	TGTGCCAGCACCTACACACCCAGACAGGGTAGCACTGAAGCTTTCTTT
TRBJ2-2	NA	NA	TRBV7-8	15	CASSLEGAGTGELFF	TGTGCCAGCAGCTTAGAAGGGGCCGGAACCGGGGAGCTGTTTTTT
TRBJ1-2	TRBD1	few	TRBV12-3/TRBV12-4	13	CASRTGFYSGYTF	TGTGCCAGCAGGACAGGGTTCTATAGTGGCTACACCTTC
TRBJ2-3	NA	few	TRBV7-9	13	CASSFFGTDTQYF	TGTGCCAGCAGCTTTTTCGGCACAGATACGCAGTATTTT
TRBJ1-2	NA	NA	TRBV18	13	CASSPDTNYGYTF	TGTGCCAGCTCACCGGACACCAACTATGGCTACACCTTC
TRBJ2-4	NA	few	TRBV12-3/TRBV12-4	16	CASSSTEWGSGNIQYF	TGTGCCAGCAGTTCCACCGAGTGGGGTAGCGGCAACATTCAGTACTTC
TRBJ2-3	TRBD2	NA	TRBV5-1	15	CASSPPGGLADTQYF	TGCGCCAGCAGTCCCCCGGGGGGTTTGGCAGATACGCAGTATTTT
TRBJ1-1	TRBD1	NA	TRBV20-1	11	CSARGTVEAFF	TGCAGTGCTAGGGGGACAGTTGAAGCTTTCTTT
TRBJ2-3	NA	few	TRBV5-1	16	CASSLVDTFSTDTQYF	TGCGCCAGCAGCTTGGTAGACACATTCAGCACAGATACGCAGTATTTT
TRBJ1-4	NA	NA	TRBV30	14	CAWQIEGKSAKLFF	TGTGCCTGGCAGATTGAAGGCAAGTCGGCAAAACTGTTTTTT
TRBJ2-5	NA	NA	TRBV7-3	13	CASSLSSFETQYF	TGTGCCAGCAGCTTAAGTTCGTTTGAGACCCAGTACTTC
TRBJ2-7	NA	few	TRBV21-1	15	CASSRNGTATYEQYF	TGTGCCAGCAGTCGAAATGGGACGGCTACCTACGAGCAGTACTTC
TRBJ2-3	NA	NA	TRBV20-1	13	CSAREDSTDTQYF	TGCAGTGCCCGAGAGGACAGCACAGATACGCAGTATTTT
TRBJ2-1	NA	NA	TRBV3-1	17	CASRGSTVKSSYNEQFF	TGTGCCAGCAGGGGATCGACTGTGAAAAGCTCCTACAATGAGCAGTTCTTC
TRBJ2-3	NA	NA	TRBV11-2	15	CASSLGRATIDTQYF	TGTGCCAGCAGTTTAGGCCGGGCAACAATTGATACGCAGTATTTT
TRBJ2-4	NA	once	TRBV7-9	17	CASSPLWAGLAKNIQYF	TGTGCCAGCAGCCCTCTTTGGGCAGGATTAGCCAAAAACATTCAGTACTTC
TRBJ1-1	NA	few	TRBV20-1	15	CSARTTAYAHTEAFF	TGCAGTGCGAGGACGACAGCTTACGCTCACACTGAAGCTTTCTTT
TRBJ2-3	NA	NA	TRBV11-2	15	CASSFELATPDTQYF	TGTGCCAGCAGCTTTGAACTAGCTACCCCAGATACGCAGTATTTT
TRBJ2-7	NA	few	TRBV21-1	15	CASSVPRSRTYEQYF	TGTGCCAGCAGCGTCCCGAGGTCGAGGACCTACGAGCAGTACTTC
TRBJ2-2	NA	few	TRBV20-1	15	CSASNLRASTGELFF	TGCAGTGCATCGAATCTCCGGGCCTCCACCGGGGAGCTGTTTTTT
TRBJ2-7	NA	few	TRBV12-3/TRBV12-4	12	CASRQTVGEQYF	TGTGCCAGCAGGCAAACTGTTGGGGAGCAGTACTTC
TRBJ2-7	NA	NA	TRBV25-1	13	CAKQIGGNYEQYF	TGTGCCAAACAGATTGGGGGGAACTACGAGCAGTACTTC
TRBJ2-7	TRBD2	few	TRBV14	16	CASSQQTSRSSYEQYF	TGTGCCAGCAGCCAACAGACTAGCCGGAGCTCCTACGAGCAGTACTTC
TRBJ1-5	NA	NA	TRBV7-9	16	CASSLGGRGSNQPQHF	TGTGCCAGCAGCTTAGGGGGAAGAGGGAGCAATCAGCCCCAGCATTTT
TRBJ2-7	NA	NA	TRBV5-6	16	CASSISPGPWSYEQYF	TGTGCCAGCAGCATCTCCCCCGGGCCTTGGTCCTACGAGCAGTACTTC
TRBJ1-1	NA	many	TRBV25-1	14	CASSEYPRGTEAFF	TGTGCCAGCAGTGAATATCCCCGGGGCACTGAAGCTTTCTTT
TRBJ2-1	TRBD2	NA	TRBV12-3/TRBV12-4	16	CASSPVSGVSYNEQFF	TGTGCCAGCAGCCCCGTCAGCGGGGTCTCCTACAATGAGCAGTTCTTC
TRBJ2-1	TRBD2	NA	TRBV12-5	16	CASGLVPSGGTNEQFF	TGTGCTAGTGGTTTGGTACCAAGCGGGGGGACCAATGAGCAGTTCTTC
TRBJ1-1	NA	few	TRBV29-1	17	CSVEDPWDGQTNTEAFF	TGCAGCGTTGAAGACCCGTGGGACGGCCAGACGAACACTGAAGCTTTCTTT
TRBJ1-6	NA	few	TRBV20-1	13	CSAKDSQNSPLHF	TGCAGTGCGAAGGACAGCCAAAATTCACCCCTCCACTTT
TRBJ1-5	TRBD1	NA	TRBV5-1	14	CASSLWQGGQPQHF	TGCGCCAGCAGCTTGTGGCAGGGGGGACAGCCCCAGCATTTT
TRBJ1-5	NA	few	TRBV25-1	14	CASSEPNSNQPQHF	TGTGCCAGCAGTGAGCCTAATAGCAATCAGCCCCAGCATTTT
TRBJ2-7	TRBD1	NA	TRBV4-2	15	CASSQEGQVSYEQYF	TGTGCCAGCAGCCAAGAAGGACAGGTATCCTACGAGCAGTACTTC
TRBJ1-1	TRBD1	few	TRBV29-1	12	CSVAGTAESAFF	TGCAGCGTCGCCGGGACAGCCGAAAGCGCTTTCTTT
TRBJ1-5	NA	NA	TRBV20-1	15	CSARGRYHLNQPQHF	TGCAGTGCAAGGGGTAGATACCACCTCAATCAGCCCCAGCATTTT
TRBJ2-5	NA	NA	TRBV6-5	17	CASSYTFRGGLQETQYF	TGTGCCAGCAGTTACACATTCAGGGGTGGGTTGCAAGAGACCCAGTACTTC
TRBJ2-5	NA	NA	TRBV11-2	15	CASSLFRGYQETQYF	TGTGCCAGCAGCTTATTCCGTGGGTACCAAGAGACCCAGTACTTC
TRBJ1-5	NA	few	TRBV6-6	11	CASNFDGPQHF	TGTGCCAGCAACTTCGATGGGCCCCAGCATTTT
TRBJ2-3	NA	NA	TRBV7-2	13	CASSLAYTDTQYF	TGTGCCAGCAGCTTAGCCTACACAGATACGCAGTATTTT
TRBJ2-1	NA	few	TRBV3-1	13	CASSQDLMLGQFF	TGTGCCAGCAGCCAAGATCTCATGCTTGGTCAGTTCTTC
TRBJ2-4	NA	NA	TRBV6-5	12	CASRSEENIQYF	TGTGCCAGCAGGTCTGAGGAAAACATTCAGTACTTC
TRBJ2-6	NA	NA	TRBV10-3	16	CAISESKGAGANVLTF	TGTGCCATCAGTGAGTCGAAAGGGGCTGGGGCCAACGTCCTGACTTTC
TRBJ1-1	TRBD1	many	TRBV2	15	CASTLGQGAVTEAFF	TGTGCCAGCACCCTAGGACAGGGGGCGGTCACTGAAGCTTTCTTT
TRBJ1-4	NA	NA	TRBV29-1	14	CSVGTDPTNEKLFF	TGCAGCGTTGGGACCGACCCAACTAATGAAAAACTGTTTTTT
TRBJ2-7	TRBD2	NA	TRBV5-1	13	CASRWEGPYEQYF	TGCGCCAGCAGATGGGAGGGCCCCTACGAGCAGTACTTC
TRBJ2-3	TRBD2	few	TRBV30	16	CAWSYFSGRATDTQYF	TGTGCCTGGAGCTACTTTAGCGGGAGAGCCACAGATACGCAGTATTTT
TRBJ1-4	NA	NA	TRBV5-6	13	CASSFILNEKLFF	TGTGCCAGCAGCTTTATCCTTAATGAAAAACTGTTTTTT
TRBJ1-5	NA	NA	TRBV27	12	CASSTYNQPQHF	TGTGCCAGCAGTACTTATAATCAGCCCCAGCATTTT
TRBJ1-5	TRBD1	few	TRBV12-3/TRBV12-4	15	CASSSYRGNNQPQHF	TGTGCCAGCAGTTCCTACAGGGGGAACAATCAGCCCCAGCATTTT
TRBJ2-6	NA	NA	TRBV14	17	CASSQDFRETGANVLTF	TGTGCCAGCAGCCAAGATTTTCGGGAAACTGGGGCCAACGTCCTGACTTTC
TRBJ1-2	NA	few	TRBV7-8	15	CASRPNRVSNYGYTF	TGTGCCAGCAGACCTAACAGGGTCTCTAACTATGGCTACACCTTC
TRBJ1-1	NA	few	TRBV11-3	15	CASSPPLERLTEAFF	TGTGCCAGCAGCCCACCATTGGAGAGACTCACTGAAGCTTTCTTT
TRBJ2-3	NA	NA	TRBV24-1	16	CATSDPLAGSTDTQYF	TGTGCCACCAGTGATCCCCTCGCGGGGAGCACAGATACGCAGTATTTT